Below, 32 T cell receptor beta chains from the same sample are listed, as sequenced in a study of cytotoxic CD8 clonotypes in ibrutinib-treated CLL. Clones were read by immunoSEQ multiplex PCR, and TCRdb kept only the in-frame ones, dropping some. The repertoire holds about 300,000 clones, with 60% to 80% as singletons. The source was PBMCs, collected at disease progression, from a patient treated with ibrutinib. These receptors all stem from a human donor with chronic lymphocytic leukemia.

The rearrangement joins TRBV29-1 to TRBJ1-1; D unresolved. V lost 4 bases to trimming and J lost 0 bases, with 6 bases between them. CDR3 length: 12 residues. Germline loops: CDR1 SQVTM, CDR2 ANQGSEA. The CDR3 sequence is CSVGGLNTEAFF. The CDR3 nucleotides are TGCAGCGTTGGTGGTTTGAACACTGAAGCTTTCTTT.

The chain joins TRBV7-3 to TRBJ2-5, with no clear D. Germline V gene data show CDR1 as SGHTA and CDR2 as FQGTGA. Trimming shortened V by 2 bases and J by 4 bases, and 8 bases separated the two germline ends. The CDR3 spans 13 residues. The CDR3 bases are TGTGCCAGCAGCTTATCTCGGCTAGAGACCCAGTACTTC. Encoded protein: CASSLSRLETQYF.

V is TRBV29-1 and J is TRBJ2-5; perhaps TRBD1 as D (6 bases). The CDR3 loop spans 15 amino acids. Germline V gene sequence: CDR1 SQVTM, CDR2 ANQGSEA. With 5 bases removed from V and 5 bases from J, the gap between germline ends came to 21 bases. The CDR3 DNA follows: TGCAGCGTTCTTACGGACAGCTCTCCAAGGGAGACCCAGTACTTC. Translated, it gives CSVLTDSSPRETQYF.

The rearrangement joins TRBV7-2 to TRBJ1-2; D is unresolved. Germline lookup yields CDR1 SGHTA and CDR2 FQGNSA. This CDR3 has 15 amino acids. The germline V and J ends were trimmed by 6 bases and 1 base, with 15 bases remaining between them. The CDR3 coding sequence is TGTGCCAGCAGATTCTTAGGGTTACTTAACTATGGCTACACCTTC. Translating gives CASRFLGLLNYGYTF.

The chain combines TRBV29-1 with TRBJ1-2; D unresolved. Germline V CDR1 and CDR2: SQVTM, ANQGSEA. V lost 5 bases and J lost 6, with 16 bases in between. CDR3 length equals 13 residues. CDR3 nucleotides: TGCAGCGTTCATCATTGGGTAGACGATGGCTACACCTTC. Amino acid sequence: CSVHHWVDDGYTF.

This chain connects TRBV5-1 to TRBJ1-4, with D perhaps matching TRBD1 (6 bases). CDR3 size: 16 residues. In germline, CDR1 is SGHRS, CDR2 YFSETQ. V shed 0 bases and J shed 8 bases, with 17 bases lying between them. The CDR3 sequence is CASSLAEGGRPEKLFF. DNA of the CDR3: TGCGCCAGCAGCTTGGCCGAAGGGGGACGGCCAGAAAAACTGTTTTTT.

DNA of the CDR3: TGTGCCAGCACTGCTACCACCCGGACAGATACGCAGTATTTT. This sequence encodes CASTATTRTDTQYF. The gene calls are TRBV7-9 and TRBJ2-3; no clear D. Germline V gene lookup returns CDR1 SEHNR and CDR2 FQNEAQ (reference sequence). This CDR3 region has 14 residues. Deletions cut 7 bases from V and 3 bases from J, with 14 bases between.

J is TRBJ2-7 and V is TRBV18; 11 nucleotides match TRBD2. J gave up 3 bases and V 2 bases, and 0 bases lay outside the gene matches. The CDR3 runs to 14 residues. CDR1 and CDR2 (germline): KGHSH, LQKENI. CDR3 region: CASSPGLAGYEQYF. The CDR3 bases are TGTGCCAGCTCACCAGGACTAGCGGGCTACGAGCAGTACTTC.

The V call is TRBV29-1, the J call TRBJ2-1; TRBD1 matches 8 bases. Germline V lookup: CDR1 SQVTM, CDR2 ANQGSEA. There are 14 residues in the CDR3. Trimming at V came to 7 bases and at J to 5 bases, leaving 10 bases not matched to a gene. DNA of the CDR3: TGCAGCGCTGTAGCCGGGACAGGTAACAATGAGCAGTTCTTC. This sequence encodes CSAVAGTGNNEQFF.

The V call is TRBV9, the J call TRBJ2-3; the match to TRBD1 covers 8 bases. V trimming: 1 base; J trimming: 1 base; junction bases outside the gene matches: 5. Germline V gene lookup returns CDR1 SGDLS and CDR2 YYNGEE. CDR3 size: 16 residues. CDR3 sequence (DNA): TGTGCCAGCAGCGTATCCGCGGGACAGGGCACAGATACGCAGTATTTT. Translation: CASSVSAGQGTDTQYF.

The CDR3 DNA reads as TGTGCCAGCAGCGTCTCCGGAGTTGATGAGCAGTTCTTC. It encodes CASSVSGVDEQFF. V gene TRBV9 combines with J gene TRBJ2-1; D gene uncertain. Looked up from germline, CDR1 is SGDLS and CDR2 is YYNGEE. This CDR3 is built from 13 residues. The V gene lost 2 bases and the J gene lost 8 bases, with 11 bases spanning the gap.

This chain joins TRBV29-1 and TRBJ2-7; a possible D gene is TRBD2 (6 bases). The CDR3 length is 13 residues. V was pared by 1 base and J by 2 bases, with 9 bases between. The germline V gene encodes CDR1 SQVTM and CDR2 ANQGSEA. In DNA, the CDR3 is TGCAGCGTTGAAGGGACTATGCCCTACGAGCAGTACTTC. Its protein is CSVEGTMPYEQYF.

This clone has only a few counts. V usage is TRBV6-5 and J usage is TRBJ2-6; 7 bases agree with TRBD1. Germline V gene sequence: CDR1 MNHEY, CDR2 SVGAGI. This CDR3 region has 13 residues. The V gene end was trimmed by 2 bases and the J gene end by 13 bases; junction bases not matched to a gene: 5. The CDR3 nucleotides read TGTGCCAGCAGTTACCGGGACAGTACTGTCCTGACTTTC. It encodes CASSYRDSTVLTF.

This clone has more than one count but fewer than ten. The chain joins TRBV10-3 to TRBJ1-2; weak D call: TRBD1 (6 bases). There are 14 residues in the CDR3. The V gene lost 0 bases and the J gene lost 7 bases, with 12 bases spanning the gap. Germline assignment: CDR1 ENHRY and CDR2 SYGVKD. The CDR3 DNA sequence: TGTGCCATCAGTGAGTCGACGGGGGCGCGTGGCTACACCTTC. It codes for CAISESTGARGYTF.

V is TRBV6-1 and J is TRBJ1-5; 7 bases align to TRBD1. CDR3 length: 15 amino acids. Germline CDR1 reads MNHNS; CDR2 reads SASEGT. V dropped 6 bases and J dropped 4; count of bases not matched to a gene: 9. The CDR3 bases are TGTGCCAGCAGCACGGGGAGGGGGCGAAATCAGCCCCAGCATTTT. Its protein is CASSTGRGRNQPQHF.

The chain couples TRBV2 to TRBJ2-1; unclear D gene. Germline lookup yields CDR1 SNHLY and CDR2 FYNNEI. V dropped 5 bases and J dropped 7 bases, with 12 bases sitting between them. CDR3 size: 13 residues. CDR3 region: CASSSLRINEQFF. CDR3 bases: TGTGCCAGCAGTTCGTTGCGCATTAATGAGCAGTTCTTC.

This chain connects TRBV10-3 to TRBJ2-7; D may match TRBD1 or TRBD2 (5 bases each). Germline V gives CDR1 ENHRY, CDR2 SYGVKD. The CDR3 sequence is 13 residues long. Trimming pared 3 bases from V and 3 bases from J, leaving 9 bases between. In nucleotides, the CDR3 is TGTGCCATCAGTGACCGGGGCTACTACGAGCAGTACTTC. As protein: CAISDRGYYEQYF.

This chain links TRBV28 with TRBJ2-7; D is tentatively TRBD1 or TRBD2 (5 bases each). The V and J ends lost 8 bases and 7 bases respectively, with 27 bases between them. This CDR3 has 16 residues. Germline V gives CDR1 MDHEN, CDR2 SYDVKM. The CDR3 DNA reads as TGTGCCAGCGGGTTGGGGACCATATACCCTTCGTGGGAGCAGTACTTC. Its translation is CASGLGTIYPSWEQYF.

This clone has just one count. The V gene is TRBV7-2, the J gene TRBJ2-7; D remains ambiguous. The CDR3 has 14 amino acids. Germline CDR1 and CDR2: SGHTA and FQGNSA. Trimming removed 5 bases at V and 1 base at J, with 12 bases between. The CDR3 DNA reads TGTGCCAGCAGCCCGACATGGCTATCCTACGAGCAGTACTTC. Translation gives CASSPTWLSYEQYF.

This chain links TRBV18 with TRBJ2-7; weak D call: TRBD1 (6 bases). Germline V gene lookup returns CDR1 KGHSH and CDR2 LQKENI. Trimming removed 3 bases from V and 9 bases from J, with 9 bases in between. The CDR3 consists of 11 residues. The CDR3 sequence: CASSPGQRQYF. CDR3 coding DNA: TGTGCCAGCTCACCCGGACAGAGGCAGTACTTC.

CDR3 loop: CASSLSDSTDTQYF. DNA for the CDR3: TGTGCCAGCAGTCTCTCCGACAGCACAGATACGCAGTATTTT. The rearrangement uses TRBV27 and TRBJ2-3; D gene uncertain. Germline V lookup: CDR1 MNHEY, CDR2 SMNVEV (reference sequence). Trimming took off 5 bases at V and 0 bases at J, with 9 bases between the two ends. This CDR3 contains 14 residues.

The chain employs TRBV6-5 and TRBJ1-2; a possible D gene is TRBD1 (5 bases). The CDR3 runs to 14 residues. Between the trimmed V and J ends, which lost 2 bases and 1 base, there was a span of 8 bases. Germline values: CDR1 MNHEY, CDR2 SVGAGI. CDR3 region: CASSYAGINYGYTF. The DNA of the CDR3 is TGTGCCAGCAGTTACGCAGGGATTAACTATGGCTACACCTTC.

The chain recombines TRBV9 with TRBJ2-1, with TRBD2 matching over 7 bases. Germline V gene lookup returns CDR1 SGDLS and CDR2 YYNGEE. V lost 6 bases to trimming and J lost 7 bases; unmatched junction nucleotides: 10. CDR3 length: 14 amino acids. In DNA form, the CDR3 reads TGTGCCAGCACGCGTGGGGGAGCGGGGAATGAGCAGTTCTTC. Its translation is CASTRGGAGNEQFF. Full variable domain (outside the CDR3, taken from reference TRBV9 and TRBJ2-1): DSGVTQTPKHLITATGQRVTLRCSPRSGDLSVYWYQQSLDQGLQFLIQYYNGEERAKGNILERFSAQQFPDLHSELNLSSLELGDSALYFCASTRGGAGNEQFFGPGTRLTVL.

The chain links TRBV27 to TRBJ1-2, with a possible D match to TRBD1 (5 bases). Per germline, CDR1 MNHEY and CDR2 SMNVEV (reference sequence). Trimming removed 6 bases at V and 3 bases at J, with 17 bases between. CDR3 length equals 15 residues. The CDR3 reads CASSHRQPSDYGYTF. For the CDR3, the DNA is TGTGCCAGCAGCCACCGACAGCCTTCCGACTATGGCTACACCTTC.

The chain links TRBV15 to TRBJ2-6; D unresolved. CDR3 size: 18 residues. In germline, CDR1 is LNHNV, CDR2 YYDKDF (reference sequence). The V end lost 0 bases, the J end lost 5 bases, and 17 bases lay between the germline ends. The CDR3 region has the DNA TGTGCCACCAGCAGAGATCCAGATAGCCCCTACCGGGCCAACGTCCTGACTTTC. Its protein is CATSRDPDSPYRANVLTF.

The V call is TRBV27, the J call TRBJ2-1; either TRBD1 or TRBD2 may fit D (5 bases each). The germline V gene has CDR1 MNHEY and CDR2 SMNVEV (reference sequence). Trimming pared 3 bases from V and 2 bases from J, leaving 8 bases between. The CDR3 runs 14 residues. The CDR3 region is CASSLRGPYNEQFF. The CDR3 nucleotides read TGTGCCAGCAGTTTGAGGGGTCCCTACAATGAGCAGTTCTTC.

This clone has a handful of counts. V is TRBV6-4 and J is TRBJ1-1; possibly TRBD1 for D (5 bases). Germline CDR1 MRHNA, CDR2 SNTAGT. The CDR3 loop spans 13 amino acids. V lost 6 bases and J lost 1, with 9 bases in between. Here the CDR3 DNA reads TGTGCCAGCAGGGACACCAAGAACACTGAAGCTTTCTTT. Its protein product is CASRDTKNTEAFF.

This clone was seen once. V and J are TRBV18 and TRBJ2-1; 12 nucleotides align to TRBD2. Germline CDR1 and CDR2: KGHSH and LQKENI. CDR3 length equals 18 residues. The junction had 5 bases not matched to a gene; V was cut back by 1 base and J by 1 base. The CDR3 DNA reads TGTGCCAGCTCACCACTTGCTAGCGGGGGGGTTTCCTACAATGAGCAGTTCTTC. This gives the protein CASSPLASGGVSYNEQFF. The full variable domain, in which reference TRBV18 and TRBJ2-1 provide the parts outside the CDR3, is NAGVMQNPRHLVRRRGQEARLRCSPMKGHSHVYWYRQLPEEGLKFMVYLQKENIIDESGMPKERFSAEFPKEGPSILRIQQVVRGDSAAYFCASSPLASGGVSYNEQFFGPGTRLTVL.

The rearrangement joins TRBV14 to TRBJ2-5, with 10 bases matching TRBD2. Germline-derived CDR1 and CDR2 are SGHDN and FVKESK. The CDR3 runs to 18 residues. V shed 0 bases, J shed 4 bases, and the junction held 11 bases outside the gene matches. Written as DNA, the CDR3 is TGTGCCAGCAGCCAAGATAAGGGGCTAGCGGGGGAGTCAGAGACCCAGTACTTC. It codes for CASSQDKGLAGESETQYF.

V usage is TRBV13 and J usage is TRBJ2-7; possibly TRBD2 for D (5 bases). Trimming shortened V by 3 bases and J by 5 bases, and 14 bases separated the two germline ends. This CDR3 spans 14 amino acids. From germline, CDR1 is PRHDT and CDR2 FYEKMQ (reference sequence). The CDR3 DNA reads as TGTGCCAGCAGCTTGGGTAGGGAGAGAGACGAGCAGTACTTC. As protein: CASSLGRERDEQYF.

CDR3 sequence: CASSLEGEEQYF. DNA of the CDR3: TGTGCCAGCAGCTTGGAAGGGGAGGAGCAGTACTTC. The chain links TRBV5-6 to TRBJ2-7; TRBD1 or TRBD2 may be the D gene (5 bases each). CDR1 is SGHDT and CDR2 is YYEEEE in the germline V gene. This CDR3 has 12 amino acids. Trimming took off 0 bases at V and 7 bases at J, with 8 bases between the two ends. The entire variable domain, with the rest obtained from reference TRBV5-6 and TRBJ2-7, is as follows: DAGVTQSPTHLIKTRGQQVTLRCSPKSGHDTVSWYQQALGQGPQFIFQYYEEEERQRGNFPDRFSGHQFPNYSSELNVNALLLGDSALYLCASSLEGEEQYFGPGTRLTVT.

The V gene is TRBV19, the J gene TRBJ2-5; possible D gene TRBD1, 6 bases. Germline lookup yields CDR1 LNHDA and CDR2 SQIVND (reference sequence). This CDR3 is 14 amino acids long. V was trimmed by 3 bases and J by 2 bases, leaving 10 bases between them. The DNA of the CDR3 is TGTGCCAGTAGTATCTCGGACAGACAAGAGACCCAGTACTTC. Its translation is CASSISDRQETQYF. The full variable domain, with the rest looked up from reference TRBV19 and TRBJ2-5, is DGGITQSPKYLFRKEGQNVTLSCEQNLNHDAMYWYRQDPGQGLRLIYYSQIVNDFQKGDIAEGYSVSREKKESFPLTVTSAQKNPTAFYLCASSISDRQETQYFGPGTRLLVL.